The 11 T cell receptor beta chains reported below all come from one sample, sequenced in a study of cytomegalovirus exposure and HLA in healthy donors. This PCR relied on a set of 60 Vbeta primers and 13 Jbeta primers. Clones were sequenced by immunoSEQ multiplex PCR, and TCRdb holds only the in-frame ones, with some missing. Of 75,000 to 90,000 clones listed, around 85% are singletons. What was sequenced was PBMCs. The receptors stem from a man aged 40-49 years in good health and CMV-seropositive.

The rearrangement uses TRBV19 and TRBJ1-5; perhaps TRBD1 as D (6 bases). From germline, CDR1 is LNHDA and CDR2 SQIVND (reference sequence). V lost 9 bases to trimming and J lost 5 bases, with 20 bases between them. This CDR3 comprises 15 residues. The CDR3 protein is CASTLGGTQYQPQHF. DNA of the CDR3: TGTGCCAGCACCCTGGGAGGGACACAATATCAGCCCCAGCATTTT.

This chain links TRBV2 with TRBJ2-7; TRBD1 aligns across 7 bases. The V segment lost 3 bases and the J segment 6 bases; nucleotides outside the gene matches: 8. Germline CDR1 and CDR2: SNHLY and FYNNEI. This CDR3 region has 14 residues. Here the CDR3 DNA reads TGTGCCAGCAGTGAGAGGGGGCGCGAGTGCGAGCAGTACTTC. This translates into CASSERGRECEQYF.

The rearrangement links TRBV7-2 to TRBJ2-5, with TRBD2 matching over 11 bases. This CDR3 comprises 15 residues. V dropped 5 bases and J dropped 5; count of bases not matched to a gene: 7. Germline-derived CDR1 and CDR2 are SGHTA and FQGNSA. The CDR3 DNA is TGTGCCAGCAGCGCTAGCGGGGGGTCCCGGGAGACCCAGTACTTC. Translation gives CASSASGGSRETQYF.

The chain joins TRBV11-3 to TRBJ2-2; TRBD2 might be the D (5 bases). The CDR3 extends over 13 amino acids. V shed 6 bases and J shed 6 bases, with 11 bases lying between them. Germline V gives CDR1 SGHNT, CDR2 YENEEA. Here the CDR3 DNA reads TGTGCCAGCAGACCGGCCGGGGCCGGGGAGCTGTTTTTT. Protein product: CASRPAGAGELFF.

The CDR3 sequence is CASSPDISYNEQFF. In nucleotides, the CDR3 is TGTGCCAGCAGCCCGGACATCTCCTACAATGAGCAGTTCTTC. V is TRBV7-2 and J is TRBJ2-1, with D perhaps TRBD1 (5 bases). V lost 5 bases and J lost 0, with 8 bases in between. CDR1 is SGHTA and CDR2 is FQGNSA in the germline V gene. This CDR3 has 14 residues.

The J gene is TRBJ2-6, the V gene TRBV27; 7 bases map to TRBD1. Germline CDR1 MNHEY, CDR2 SMNVEV (reference sequence). J gave up 2 bases and V 5 bases, and 6 bases lay outside the gene matches. The CDR3 loop spans 16 amino acids. The CDR3 region has the DNA TGTGCCAGCAGTCCCATCGACAGGGCTGGGGCCAACGTCCTGACTTTC. Residues: CASSPIDRAGANVLTF.

V is TRBV6-6 and J is TRBJ2-1; TRBD2 aligns across 9 bases. The CDR3 sequence is 15 residues long. Per the germline V gene, CDR1 is MNHNY and CDR2 is SVGAGI (reference sequence). V was pared by 3 bases and J by 4 bases, with 4 bases of the junction left unmatched. The CDR3 protein is CASSYSAGGYNEQFF. CDR3 DNA sequence: TGTGCCAGCAGTTATTCAGCGGGAGGATACAATGAGCAGTTCTTC.

V and J are TRBV2 and TRBJ2-7; 7 nucleotides align to TRBD2. With 8 bases clipped from V and 1 base from J, the junction kept 11 bases outside the gene matches. Germline lookup yields CDR1 SNHLY and CDR2 FYNNEI. The CDR3 is 15 residues long. In DNA form, the CDR3 reads TGTGCCAGCGGGGGTTTAGCGGGCCGTTCCTACGAGCAGTACTTC. It specifies CASGGLAGRSYEQYF.

The chain employs TRBV6-1 and TRBJ2-7; 9 nucleotides align to TRBD2. This CDR3 region has 14 residues. The V gene end was trimmed by 7 bases and the J gene end by 7 bases; junction bases not matched to a gene: 11. Germline V lookup: CDR1 MNHNS, CDR2 SASEGT. CDR3 sequence (DNA): TGTGCCAGCAAACGGACTAGCGACCAACGGGAGCAGTACTTC. Translation: CASKRTSDQREQYF.

This chain joins TRBV5-1 and TRBJ2-2; TRBD2 agrees at 7 bases. Germline V gives CDR1 SGHRS, CDR2 YFSETQ. V shed 0 bases and J 4 bases; nucleotides not matched to a gene: 3. The CDR3 has 15 amino acids. The DNA of the CDR3 is TGCGCCAGCAGCTTGGCCCCGGGGGGCACCGGGGAGCTGTTTTTT. It encodes CASSLAPGGTGELFF.

This sequence joins TRBV7-9 and TRBJ2-3, with TRBD1 matching over 7 bases. V gave up 4 bases and J gave up 4 bases; unmatched junction bases: 11. This CDR3 has 16 residues. Germline CDR1 is SEHNR and CDR2 is FQNEAQ (reference sequence). This CDR3 reads CASSSGQSLSPDTQYF. CDR3 coding DNA: TGTGCCAGCAGCTCGGGACAGTCTTTATCTCCAGATACGCAGTATTTT.